Given below is one T cell receptor beta chain in context. The data stem from a study of OX40 agonist ivuxolimab in advanced cancers. This CDR3 contains 11 residues. Germline V lookup: CDR1 SQVTM, CDR2 ANQGSEA. With 5 bases removed from V and 6 bases from J, the gap between germline ends came to 10 bases. Repertoires were generated with immunoSEQ multiplex PCR, while TCRdb's copy carries only in-frame clones and drops some. The data contain about 35,000 clones, 84% of them singletons. The rearrangement uses TRBV29-1 and TRBJ1-1; no clear D. The sequencing here drew on CD4+ or CD8+ T cells sorted from blood, taken in a trial of the OX40 agonist ivuxolimab. The receptor was derived from an adult with an advanced solid tumor such as melanoma, head and neck, liver or kidney cancer. The CDR3 DNA follows: TGCAGCGTTCAGCTCTTCGCTGAAGCTTTCTTT. Its translation: CSVQLFAEAFF.